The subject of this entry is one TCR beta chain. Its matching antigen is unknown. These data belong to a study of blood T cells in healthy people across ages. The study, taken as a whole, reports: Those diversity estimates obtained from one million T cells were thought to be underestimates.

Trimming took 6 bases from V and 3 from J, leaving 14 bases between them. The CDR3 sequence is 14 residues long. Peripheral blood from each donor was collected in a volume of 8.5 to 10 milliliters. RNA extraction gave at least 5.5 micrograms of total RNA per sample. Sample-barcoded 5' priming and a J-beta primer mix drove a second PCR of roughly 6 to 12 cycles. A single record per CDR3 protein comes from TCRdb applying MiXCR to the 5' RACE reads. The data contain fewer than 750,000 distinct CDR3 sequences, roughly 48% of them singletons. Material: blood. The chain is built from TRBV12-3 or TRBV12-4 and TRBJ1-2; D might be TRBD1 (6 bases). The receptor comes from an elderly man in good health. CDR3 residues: CASSPVAGDYGYTF. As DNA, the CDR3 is TGTGCCAGCAGCCCCGTTGCAGGGGACTATGGCTACACCTTC.